The 17 T cell receptor beta chains reported below all come from one sample, sequenced in a study of blood T cells in healthy people across ages. Primed by a sample-barcoded 5' primer and a J-beta primer mix, a second PCR proceeded for 7 to 11 cycles. TCRdb reprocessed the 5' RACE reads via MiXCR and lists one record per CDR3 protein. The data contain roughly 2 million distinct CDR3 sequences, around 48% of them singletons. The sequenced material came from blood. The source is a woman in her 40s in good health.

The rearrangement uses TRBV4-3 and TRBJ2-5, with D possibly TRBD1 on 6 matching bases. This CDR3 contains 16 residues. Trimming shortened V by 1 base and J by 3 bases, and 15 bases separated the two germline ends. Germline V lookup: CDR1 LGHNA, CDR2 YSLEER. CDR3 residues: CASSQGTADVKETQYF. CDR3 nucleotides: TGCGCCAGCAGCCAAGGGACAGCCGACGTTAAAGAGACCCAGTACTTC.

In this sample, this clonotype turned up a few times. The rearrangement uses TRBV15 and TRBJ2-1; maybe TRBD2 (6 bases). Germline values: CDR1 LNHNV, CDR2 YYDKDF (reference sequence). V was cut by 2 bases and J by 0 bases, with 14 bases left in between. The CDR3 spans 17 residues. CDR3 DNA: TGTGCCACCAGCAGATCCCTCGTCGGGGGCTCCTACAATGAGCAGTTCTTC. This sequence encodes CATSRSLVGGSYNEQFF.

The gene calls are TRBV4-3 and TRBJ2-7, with 7 nucleotides matching TRBD1. V trimming: 2 bases; J trimming: 3 bases; junction bases outside the gene matches: 1. The CDR3 contains 13 residues. Germline V gene lookup returns CDR1 LGHNA and CDR2 YSLEER. In nucleotides, the CDR3 is TGCGCCAGCAGCCAAAGGGACAGCTACGAGCAGTACTTC. The encoded protein is CASSQRDSYEQYF.

The chain recombines TRBV15 with TRBJ2-1, with TRBD2 identical over 9 bases. This CDR3 contains 16 residues. In germline, CDR1 is LNHNV, CDR2 YYDKDF (reference sequence). Unmatched junction bases numbered 9, after V lost 5 bases and J lost 4 bases. The chain's CDR3 is CATSSPASGTYNEQFF. CDR3 bases: TGTGCCACCAGCTCTCCGGCTAGCGGGACATACAATGAGCAGTTCTTC. Full variable domain (outside the CDR3, taken from reference TRBV15 and TRBJ2-1): DAMVIQNPRYQVTQFGKPVTLSCSQTLNHNVMYWYQQKSSQAPKLLFHYYDKDFNNEADTPDNFQSRRPNTSFCFLDIRSPGLGDTAMYLCATSSPASGTYNEQFFGPGTRLTVL.

This chain connects TRBV9 to TRBJ2-1; 7 bases match TRBD2. Trimming cost V 6 bases and J 10 bases; bases outside gene matches: 10. The CDR3 runs to 13 residues. The germline gives CDR1 SGDLS, CDR2 YYNGEE. The CDR3 nucleotides read TGTGCCAGCACGCCCTGGGGGGGAGGGGAGCAGTTCTTC. It specifies CASTPWGGGEQFF.

The chain recombines TRBV10-2 with TRBJ2-3, with unresolved D. Germline V lookup: CDR1 WSHSY, CDR2 SAAADI. V shed 6 bases and J shed 0 bases, with 16 bases lying between them. The CDR3 totals 16 residues. CDR3 residues: CASSPKRSSSTDTQYF. The CDR3 region has the DNA TGCGCCAGCAGCCCCAAAAGGAGTTCTAGCACAGATACGCAGTATTTT.

The chain recombines TRBV7-9 with TRBJ2-1; D uncertain. This CDR3 has 12 amino acids. CDR1 SEHNR and CDR2 FQNEAQ come from the germline V gene (reference sequence). Deletions cut 5 bases from V and 9 bases from J, with 11 bases between. The CDR3: CASSDLVGEQFF. CDR3 nucleotide sequence: TGTGCCAGCAGCGACCTAGTTGGTGAGCAGTTCTTC.

This chain joins TRBV15 and TRBJ2-5; D not certain. This CDR3 is 12 amino acids long. From germline, CDR1 is LNHNV and CDR2 YYDKDF (reference sequence). Trimming took off 5 bases at V and 3 bases at J, with 7 bases between the two ends. This CDR3 reads CATSAAEETQYF. The CDR3 nucleotides are TGTGCCACCAGCGCTGCCGAAGAGACCCAGTACTTC.

The rearrangement joins TRBV6-2 or TRBV6-3 to TRBJ1-5; D unclear. The CDR3 covers 13 residues. V was shortened by 7 bases and J by 6 bases, with 13 bases between the two germline ends. Germline V gene data show CDR1 as MNHEY and CDR2 as SVGEGT. CDR3 residues: CASTWTFGQPQHF. CDR3 in DNA: TGTGCCAGCACCTGGACTTTCGGTCAGCCCCAGCATTTT.

The V call is TRBV7-2, the J call TRBJ2-1; 10 bases map to TRBD2. The CDR3 sequence is 14 residues long. V lost 10 bases to trimming and J lost 6 bases; unmatched junction nucleotides: 9. The germline gives CDR1 SGHTA, CDR2 FQGNSA. The CDR3 DNA reads as TGTGCCACCCACCCGAGACTAGCGGGCAATGAGCAGTTCTTC. Translating gives CATHPRLAGNEQFF.

This sequence joins TRBV7-9 and TRBJ2-5; the match to TRBD2 covers 8 bases. Trimming cost V 5 bases and J 1 base; bases outside gene matches: 9. The germline CDR1 and CDR2 sequences are SEHNR and FQNEAQ (reference sequence). The CDR3 consists of 16 residues. In DNA, the CDR3 is TGTGCCAGCAGCGCCACGAGCGGGGGACTCCAAGAGACCCAGTACTTC. It is translated as CASSATSGGLQETQYF. The variable domain in full, with the rest retrieved from reference TRBV7-9 and TRBJ2-5, is DTGVSQNPRHKITKRGQNVTFRCDPISEHNRLYWYRQTLGQGPEFLTYFQNEAQLEKSRLLSDRFSAERPKGSFSTLEIQRTEQGDSAMYLCASSATSGGLQETQYFGPGTRLLVL.

This clonotype was recorded a few times. The chain uses TRBV7-2 and TRBJ2-1; D is undetermined. V lost 4 bases and J 4 bases, leaving 8 bases between the germline ends. From germline, CDR1 is SGHTA and CDR2 FQGNSA. The CDR3 is 13 residues long. Here the CDR3 DNA reads TGTGCCAGCAGCTCCCTAAAGTACAATGAGCAGTTCTTC. Its translation is CASSSLKYNEQFF.

The chain combines TRBV6-6 with TRBJ2-5, with D perhaps matching TRBD2 (6 bases). Trimming cost V 0 bases and J 7 bases, with 12 bases left between them. CDR3 length equals 14 residues. Germline assignment: CDR1 MNHNY and CDR2 SVGAGI (reference sequence). DNA for the CDR3: TGTGCCAGCAGTTACTCGGGCGGGGCCGGGACCCAGTACTTC. It encodes CASSYSGGAGTQYF.

The chain is built from TRBV7-2 and TRBJ1-5, with a weak D call TRBD1 (5 bases). Between the trimmed V and J ends, which lost 5 bases and 2 bases, there was a span of 19 bases. This CDR3 has 17 amino acids. Germline V gene data show CDR1 as SGHTA and CDR2 as FQGNSA. The CDR3 sequence is CASSPLTGGFRNQPQHF. CDR3 in DNA: TGTGCCAGCAGCCCCTTAACCGGGGGATTTCGCAATCAGCCCCAGCATTTT.

This clonotype was recorded a few times. The chain couples TRBV27 to TRBJ2-7; D is possibly TRBD2 (6 bases). The ends were cut back, 2 bases at V and 6 bases at J, with 14 bases in the middle. Germline CDR1 is MNHEY and CDR2 is SMNVEV (reference sequence). The CDR3 runs 14 residues. CDR3 protein: CASSLAGSRGEQYF. The CDR3 coding sequence is TGTGCCAGCAGTTTAGCGGGGTCGAGGGGCGAGCAGTACTTC.

This clonotype was counted only a few times. The chain has TRBV12-3 or TRBV12-4 and TRBJ2-3; D is ambiguous. This CDR3 has 11 amino acids. Between the trimmed V and J ends, which lost 8 bases and 8 bases, there was a span of 11 bases. This CDR3 is CASGLVPTQYF. CDR3 sequence (DNA): TGTGCCAGCGGGTTGGTGCCTACGCAGTATTTT.

This clonotype was seen a few times. The chain links TRBV7-2 to TRBJ2-3; weak D call: TRBD2 (5 bases). The germline V gene encodes CDR1 SGHTA and CDR2 FQGNSA. With 4 bases removed from V and 4 bases from J, the gap between germline ends came to 12 bases. The CDR3 has 14 residues. The CDR3 protein is CASSSGLAPDTQYF. The CDR3 coding sequence is TGTGCCAGCAGCTCCGGACTGGCTCCAGATACGCAGTATTTT.